One sample yielded the 2 T cell receptor beta chains listed below, sequenced in a study of T cell repertoires in cytomegalovirus infection. Antigens for these TCRs are unknown. TCRdb fed the reads into MiXCR, producing one record per CDR3 protein. The profile shows around 300,000 distinct CDR3 sequences, about 20% of them singletons. This specimen consisted of cultured PBMCs, obtained from culture after CMV antigen stimulation. These TCRs come from a human donor in good health (CMV status not recorded). Some clones in this sample may be carry-over from other donors' samples.

This clonotype was observed at least ten times. The chain couples TRBV7-2 to TRBJ2-7; 8 bases fit TRBD1. There are 14 residues in the CDR3. V was clipped by 5 bases and J by 5 bases; unmatched bases: 8. Germline CDR1 reads SGHTA; CDR2 reads FQGNSA. CDR3 region: CASSRTGRNHEQYV. The DNA for the CDR3 is TGTGCCAGCAGCCGGACAGGGCGTAACCACGAGCAGTACGTC.

The CDR3 coding sequence is TGTGCCAGTAGTCCCCTCATACAGTCATATGGCTACACCTTC. Amino acids: CASSPLIQSYGYTF. The rearrangement joins TRBV19 to TRBJ1-2; no clear D gene. Trimming left V 5 bases short and J 5 bases short, with 15 bases between. Per germline, CDR1 LNHDA and CDR2 SQIVND (reference sequence). The CDR3 runs to 14 residues.